This T cell receptor beta chain was observed in a study of blood T cells in healthy people across ages. There are a few counts of this clonotype. A sample-barcoded 5' primer and a J-beta primer mix were used in a second PCR of roughly 6 to 11 cycles. Using its own MiXCR run on the 5' RACE reads, TCRdb lists one record per CDR3 protein. The sample holds 1.5 million to 2 million distinct CDR3 sequences, 25% to 30% seen once. V lost 6 bases and J lost 0, with 11 bases in between. The CDR3 length is 13 residues. Germline CDR1 SQVTM, CDR2 ANQGSEA. The TCR comes from a woman between 25 and 40 years old in good health. V and J are TRBV29-1 and TRBJ1-2; D unclear. Sequenced material: blood. CDR3 loop: CSVEPGTNYGYTF. The CDR3, as DNA: TGCAGCGTCGAACCTGGGACTAACTATGGCTACACCTTC.